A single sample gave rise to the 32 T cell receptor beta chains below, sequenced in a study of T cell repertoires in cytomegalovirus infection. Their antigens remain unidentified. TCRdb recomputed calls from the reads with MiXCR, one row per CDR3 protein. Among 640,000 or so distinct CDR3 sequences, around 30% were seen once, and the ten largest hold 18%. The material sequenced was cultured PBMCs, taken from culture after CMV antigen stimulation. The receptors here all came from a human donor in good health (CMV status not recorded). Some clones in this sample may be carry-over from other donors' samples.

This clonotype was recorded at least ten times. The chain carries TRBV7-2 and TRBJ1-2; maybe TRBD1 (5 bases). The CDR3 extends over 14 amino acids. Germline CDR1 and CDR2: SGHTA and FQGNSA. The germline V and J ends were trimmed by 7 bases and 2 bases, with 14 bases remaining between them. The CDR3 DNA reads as TGTGCCAGCACTAAGGACATGGGGAACTATGGCTACACCTTC. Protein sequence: CASTKDMGNYGYTF.

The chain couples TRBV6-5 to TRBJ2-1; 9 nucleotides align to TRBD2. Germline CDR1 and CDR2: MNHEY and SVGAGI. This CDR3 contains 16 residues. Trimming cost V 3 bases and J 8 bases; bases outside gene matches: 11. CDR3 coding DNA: TGTGCCAGCAGTTATTCTAGCGGGACCATCGTCGATGAGCAGTTCTTC. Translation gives CASSYSSGTIVDEQFF.

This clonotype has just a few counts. Here the CDR3 DNA reads TGTGCCAGTAAGTCCATACCTGGGGCCAACGTCCTGACTTTC. It codes for CASKSIPGANVLTF. V is TRBV19 and J is TRBJ2-6, with D uncertain. The CDR3 consists of 14 residues. V was cut by 7 bases and J by 2 bases, with 9 bases left in between. Per the germline V gene, CDR1 is LNHDA and CDR2 is SQIVND (reference sequence).

The CDR3 loop is CASSYGGAINEKLFF. DNA of the CDR3: TGTGCCAGCAGTTACGGGGGGGCGATTAATGAAAAACTGTTTTTT. The J gene is TRBJ1-4, the V gene TRBV6-6, with TRBD1 as a possible D gene (6 bases). Germline CDR1 is MNHNY and CDR2 is SVGAGI (reference sequence). The length of the CDR3 is 15 residues. Between the trimmed V and J ends, which lost 2 bases and 4 bases, there was a span of 11 bases.

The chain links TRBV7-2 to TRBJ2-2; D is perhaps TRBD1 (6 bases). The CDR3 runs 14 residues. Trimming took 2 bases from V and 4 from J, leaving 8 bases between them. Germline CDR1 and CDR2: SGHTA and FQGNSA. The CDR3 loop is CASSLFRGTGELFF. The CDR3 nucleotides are TGTGCCAGCAGCTTATTCAGGGGCACCGGGGAGCTGTTTTTT.

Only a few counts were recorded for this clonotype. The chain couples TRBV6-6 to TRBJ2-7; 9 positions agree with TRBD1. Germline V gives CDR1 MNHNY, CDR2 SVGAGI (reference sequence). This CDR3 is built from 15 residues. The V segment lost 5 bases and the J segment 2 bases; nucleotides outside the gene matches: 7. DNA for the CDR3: TGTGCCAGCAGTGACCGGGACAGGGTGGCCTACGAGCAGTACTTC. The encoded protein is CASSDRDRVAYEQYF.

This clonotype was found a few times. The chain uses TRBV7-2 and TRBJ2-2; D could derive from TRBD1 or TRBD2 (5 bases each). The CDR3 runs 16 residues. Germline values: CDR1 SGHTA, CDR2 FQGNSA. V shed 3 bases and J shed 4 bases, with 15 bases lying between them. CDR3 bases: TGTGCCAGCAGCTTCAGACGGTCAGGGAGCACCGGGGAGCTGTTTTTT. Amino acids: CASSFRRSGSTGELFF.

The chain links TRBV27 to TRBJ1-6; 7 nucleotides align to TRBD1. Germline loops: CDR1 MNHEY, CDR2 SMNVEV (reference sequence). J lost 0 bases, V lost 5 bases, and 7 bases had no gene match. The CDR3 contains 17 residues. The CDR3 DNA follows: TGTGCCAGCAGTCCATTGGGACAGAGCTCCTATAATTCACCCCTCCACTTT. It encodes CASSPLGQSSYNSPLHF.

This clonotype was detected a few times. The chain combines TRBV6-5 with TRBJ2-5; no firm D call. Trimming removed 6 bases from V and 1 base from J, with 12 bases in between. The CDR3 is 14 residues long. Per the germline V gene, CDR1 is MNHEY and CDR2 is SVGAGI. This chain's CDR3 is CASSPSAAQETQYF. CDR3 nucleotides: TGTGCCAGCAGCCCCTCGGCAGCCCAAGAGACCCAGTACTTC.

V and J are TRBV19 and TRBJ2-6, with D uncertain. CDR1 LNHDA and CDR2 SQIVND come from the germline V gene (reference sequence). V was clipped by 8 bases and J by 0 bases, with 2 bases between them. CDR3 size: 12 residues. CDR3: CASRSGANVLTF. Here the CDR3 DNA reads TGTGCCAGTCGCTCTGGGGCCAACGTCCTGACTTTC.

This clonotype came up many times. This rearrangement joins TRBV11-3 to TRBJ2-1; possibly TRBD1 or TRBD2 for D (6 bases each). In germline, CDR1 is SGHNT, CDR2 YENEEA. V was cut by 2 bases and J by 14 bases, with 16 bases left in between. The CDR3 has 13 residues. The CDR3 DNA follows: TGTGCCAGCAGCTTAAGGCGGGACACCCTAAAGTTCTTC. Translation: CASSLRRDTLKFF.

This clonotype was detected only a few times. CDR3 in DNA: TGTGCCAGCAGCCTTCGGACTAGCGGTGTTTTAAACACCGGGGAGCTGTTTTTT. Encoded protein: CASSLRTSGVLNTGELFF. V usage is TRBV7-6 and J usage is TRBJ2-2; 10 bases agree with TRBD2. The CDR3 sequence is 18 residues long. Germline V gene data show CDR1 as SGHVS and CDR2 as FNYEAQ. V lost 5 bases to trimming and J lost 2 bases; unmatched junction nucleotides: 11.

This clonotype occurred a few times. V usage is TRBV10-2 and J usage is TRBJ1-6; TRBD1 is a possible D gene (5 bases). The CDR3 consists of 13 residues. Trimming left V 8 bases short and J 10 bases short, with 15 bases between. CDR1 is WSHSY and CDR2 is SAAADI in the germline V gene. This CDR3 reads CASVVAGRSPLHF. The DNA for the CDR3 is TGCGCCAGCGTGGTGGCAGGGCGGTCACCCCTCCACTTT.

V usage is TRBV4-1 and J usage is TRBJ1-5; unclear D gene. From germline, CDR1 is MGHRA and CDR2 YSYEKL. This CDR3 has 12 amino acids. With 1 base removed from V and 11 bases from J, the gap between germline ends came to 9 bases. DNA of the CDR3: TGCGCCAGCAGCCAAGTGGACGGTACCCAGCATTTT. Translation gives CASSQVDGTQHF.

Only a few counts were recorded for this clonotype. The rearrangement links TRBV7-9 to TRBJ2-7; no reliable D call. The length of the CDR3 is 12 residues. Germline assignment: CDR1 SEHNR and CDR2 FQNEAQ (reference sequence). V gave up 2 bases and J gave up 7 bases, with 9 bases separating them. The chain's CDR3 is CASSLPTVEQYF. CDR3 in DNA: TGTGCCAGCAGCTTACCGACTGTGGAGCAGTACTTC.

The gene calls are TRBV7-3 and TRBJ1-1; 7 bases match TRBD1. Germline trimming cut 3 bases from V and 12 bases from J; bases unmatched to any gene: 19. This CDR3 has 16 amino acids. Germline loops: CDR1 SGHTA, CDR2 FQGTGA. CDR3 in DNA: TGTGCCAGCAGCTTTGACAGGGTTGCGAACACACCGGGAACTTTCTTT. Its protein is CASSFDRVANTPGTFF.

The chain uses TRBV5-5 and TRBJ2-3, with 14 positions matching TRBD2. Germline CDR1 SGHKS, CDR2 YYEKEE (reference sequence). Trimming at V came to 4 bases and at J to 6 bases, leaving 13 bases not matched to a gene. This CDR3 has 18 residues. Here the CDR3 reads CASSEARTSGRPGDTQYF. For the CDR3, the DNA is TGTGCCAGCAGCGAGGCCCGGACTAGCGGGAGGCCGGGGGATACGCAGTATTTT.

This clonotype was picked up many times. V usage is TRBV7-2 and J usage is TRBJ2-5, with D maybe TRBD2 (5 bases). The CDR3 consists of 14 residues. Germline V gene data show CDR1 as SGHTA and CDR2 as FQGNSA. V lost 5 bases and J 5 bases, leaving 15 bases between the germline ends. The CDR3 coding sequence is TGTGCCAGCAGCGGCGCCCCGGGATCCGAGACCCAGTACTTC. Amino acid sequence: CASSGAPGSETQYF.

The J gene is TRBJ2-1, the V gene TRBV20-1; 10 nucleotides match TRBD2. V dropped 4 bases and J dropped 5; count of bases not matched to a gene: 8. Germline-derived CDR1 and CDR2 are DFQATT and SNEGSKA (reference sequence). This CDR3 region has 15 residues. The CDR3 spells CSAKSGTSANNEQFF. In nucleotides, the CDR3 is TGCAGTGCTAAGTCGGGGACTAGCGCGAACAATGAGCAGTTCTTC.

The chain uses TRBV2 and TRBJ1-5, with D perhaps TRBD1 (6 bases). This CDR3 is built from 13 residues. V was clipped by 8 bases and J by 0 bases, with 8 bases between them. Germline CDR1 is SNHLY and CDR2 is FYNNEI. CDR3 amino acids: CASGQYSNQPQHF. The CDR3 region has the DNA TGTGCCAGCGGACAGTATAGCAATCAGCCCCAGCATTTT.

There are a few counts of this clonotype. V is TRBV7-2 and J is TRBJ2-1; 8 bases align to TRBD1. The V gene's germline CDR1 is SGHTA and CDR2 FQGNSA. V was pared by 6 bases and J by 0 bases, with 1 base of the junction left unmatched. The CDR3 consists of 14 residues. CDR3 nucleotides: TGTGCCAGCAGAACAGGGGGCTCCTACAATGAGCAGTTCTTC. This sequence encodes CASRTGGSYNEQFF.

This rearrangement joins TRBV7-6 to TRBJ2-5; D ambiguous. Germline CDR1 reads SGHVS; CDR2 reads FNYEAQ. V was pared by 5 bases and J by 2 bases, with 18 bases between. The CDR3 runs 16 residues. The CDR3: CASSGIRSGIQETQYF. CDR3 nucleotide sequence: TGTGCCAGCAGCGGGATTCGTAGTGGGATTCAAGAGACCCAGTACTTC.

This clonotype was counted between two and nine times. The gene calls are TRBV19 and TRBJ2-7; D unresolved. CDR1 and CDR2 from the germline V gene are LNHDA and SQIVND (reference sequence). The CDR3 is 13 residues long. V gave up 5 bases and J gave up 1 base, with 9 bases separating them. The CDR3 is CASSVQKSYEQYF. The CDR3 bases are TGTGCCAGTAGTGTCCAGAAGTCCTACGAGCAGTACTTC. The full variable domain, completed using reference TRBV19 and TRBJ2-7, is DGGITQSPKYLFRKEGQNVTLSCEQNLNHDAMYWYRQDPGQGLRLIYYSQIVNDFQKGDIAEGYSVSREKKESFPLTVTSAQKNPTAFYLCASSVQKSYEQYFGPGTRLTVT.

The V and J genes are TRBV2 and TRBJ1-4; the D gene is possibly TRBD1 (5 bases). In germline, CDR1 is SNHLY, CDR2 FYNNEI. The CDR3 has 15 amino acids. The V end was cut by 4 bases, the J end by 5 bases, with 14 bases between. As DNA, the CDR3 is TGTGCCAGCAGTGCCGTTCCAGGGTCCAATGAAAAACTGTTTTTT. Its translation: CASSAVPGSNEKLFF.

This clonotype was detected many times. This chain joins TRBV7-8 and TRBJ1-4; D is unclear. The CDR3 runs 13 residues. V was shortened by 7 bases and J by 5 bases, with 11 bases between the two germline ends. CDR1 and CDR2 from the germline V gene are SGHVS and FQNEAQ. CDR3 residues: CASTESRNEKLFF. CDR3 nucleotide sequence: TGTGCCAGCACCGAATCTAGGAATGAAAAACTGTTTTTT.

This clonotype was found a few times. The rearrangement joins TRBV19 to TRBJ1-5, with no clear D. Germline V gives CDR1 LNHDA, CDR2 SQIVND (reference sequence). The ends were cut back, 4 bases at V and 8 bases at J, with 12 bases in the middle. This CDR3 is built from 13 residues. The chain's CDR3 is CASSNSRSEPQHF. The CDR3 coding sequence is TGTGCCAGTAGTAACTCCAGGTCGGAGCCCCAGCATTTT.

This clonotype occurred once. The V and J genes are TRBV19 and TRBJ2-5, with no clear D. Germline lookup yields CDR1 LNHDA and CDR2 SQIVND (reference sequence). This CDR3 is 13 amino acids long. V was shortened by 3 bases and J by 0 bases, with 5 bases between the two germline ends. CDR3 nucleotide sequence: TGTGCCAGTAGTATTCCAGACCAAGAGACCCAGTACTTC. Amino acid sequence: CASSIPDQETQYF.

CDR3 DNA: TGCGCCAGCAGCCCGGACAGTAGAGAGACCCAGTACTTC. Encoded protein: CASSPDSRETQYF. The V call is TRBV4-3, the J call TRBJ2-5, with D tentatively TRBD1 (6 bases). The germline V gene encodes CDR1 LGHNA and CDR2 YSLEER. The CDR3 contains 13 residues. Deletions cut 4 bases from V and 4 bases from J, with 10 bases between.

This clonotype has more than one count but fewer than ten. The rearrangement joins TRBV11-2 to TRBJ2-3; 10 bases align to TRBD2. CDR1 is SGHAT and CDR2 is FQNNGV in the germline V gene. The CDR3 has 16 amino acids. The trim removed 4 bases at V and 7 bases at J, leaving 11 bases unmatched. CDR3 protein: CASSSPRAGGPNTQYF. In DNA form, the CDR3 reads TGTGCCAGCAGCTCCCCACGAGCGGGAGGGCCGAATACGCAGTATTTT.

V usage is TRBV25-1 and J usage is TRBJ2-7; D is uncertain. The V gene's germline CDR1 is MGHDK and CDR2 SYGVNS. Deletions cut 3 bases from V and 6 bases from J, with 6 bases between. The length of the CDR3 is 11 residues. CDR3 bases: TGTGCCAGCAGTGAGGGATTCGAGCAGTACTTC. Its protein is CASSEGFEQYF.

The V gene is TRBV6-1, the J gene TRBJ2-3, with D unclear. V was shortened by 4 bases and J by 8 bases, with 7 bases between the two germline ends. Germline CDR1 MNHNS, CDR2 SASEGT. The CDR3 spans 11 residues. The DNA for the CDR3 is TGTGCCAGCAGTGTGGGGTTTACGCAGTATTTT. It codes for CASSVGFTQYF.

This CDR3 is CASIGEGTGELFF. CDR3 nucleotide sequence: TGTGCCAGTATTGGGGAAGGCACCGGGGAGCTGTTTTTT. J is TRBJ2-2 and V is TRBV19, with no clear D. This CDR3 is built from 13 residues. Germline CDR1 reads LNHDA; CDR2 reads SQIVND (reference sequence). Trimming shortened V by 7 bases and J by 4 bases, and 10 bases separated the two germline ends.